The clone carrying this T cell receptor beta chain was seen ten or more times. Its antigen is still unknown. The V end lost 2 bases, the J end lost 9 bases, and 11 bases lay between the germline ends. CDR1 is MDHEN and CDR2 is SYDVKM in the germline V gene. This CDR3 is 13 amino acids long. The repertoire came from unfractionated whole blood and reflected all unsorted peripheral T cells. The RNA source was a 2.5 ml peripheral blood draw. cDNA was made from roughly 500 ng RNA using alpha and beta constant primers. Separate chain-specific third strand synthesis with multiplexing indices produced the alpha and beta libraries. A single primer pair per chain amplified all rearrangements, with per-molecule barcodes. Via MiXCR, TCRdb re-called the 5' RACE reads, giving one row per CDR3 protein. The sample lists around 18,000 distinct CDR3 sequences; 9.5% to 13% were seen once. This record comes from a study of HIV-infected patients and healthy controls. Whole-study findings and limits: In healthy controls, MAIT alpha CDR3s were common; in HIV+ repertoires, severely depleted.

The material sequenced was blood. The receptor's source is an adult in good health. This rearrangement joins TRBV28 to TRBJ2-1, with D perhaps assigned TRBD1 or TRBD2 (5 bases each). As DNA, the CDR3 is TGTGCCAGCAGTTTAATTCCGGGGACTGAGCAGTTCTTC. Protein: CASSLIPGTEQFF.